The 20 T cell receptor beta chains listed next were all sequenced from one sample in a study of blood T cell repertoires in COVID-19. Here immunoSEQ multiplex PCR was the method, and the copy in TCRdb shows in-frame clones only, minus some. This repertoire shows about 220,000 clones, around 90% found once; its top ten account for less than 15%. The sequenced sample was PBMCs or T cells enriched from blood (not recorded which). These receptors were taken from a man between 25 and 39 years old who had been exposed to COVID-19.

This chain joins TRBV11-2 and TRBJ2-7; the D gene is possibly TRBD1 (6 bases). V was clipped by 2 bases and J by 2 bases, with 13 bases between them. This CDR3 region has 15 residues. CDR1 and CDR2 (germline): SGHAT, FQNNGV. CDR3 DNA sequence: TGTGCCAGCAGCTTACGCGGACAGAGACCCTACGAGCAGTACTTC. Translating gives CASSLRGQRPYEQYF.

The CDR3 sequence is CASSQLLNSPLHF. DNA of the CDR3: TGTGCCAGCAGTCAACTGCTTAATTCACCCCTCCACTTT. V is TRBV25-1 and J is TRBJ1-6; D remains ambiguous. This CDR3 contains 13 residues. Trimming removed 5 bases from V and 6 bases from J, with 8 bases in between. Per the germline V gene, CDR1 is MGHDK and CDR2 is SYGVNS.

The chain links TRBV29-1 to TRBJ1-4, with 10 bases identical to TRBD1. V lost 7 bases to trimming and J lost 4 bases; unmatched junction nucleotides: 6. CDR1 and CDR2 from the germline V gene are SQVTM and ANQGSEA. The CDR3 consists of 14 residues. The CDR3 nucleotides read TGCAGCGGATTGACAGGGGGCTTTAATGAAAAACTGTTTTTT. Translation: CSGLTGGFNEKLFF.

V gene TRBV4-2 combines with J gene TRBJ2-7, with D maybe TRBD1 (6 bases). Trimming shortened V by 0 bases and J by 6 bases, and 18 bases separated the two germline ends. The germline V gene has CDR1 LGHNA and CDR2 YNFKEQ. The CDR3 is 16 residues long. CDR3 bases: TGTGCCAGCAGCCAAGAAATCAGGGGCCCATTCGTCGAGCAGTACTTC. Amino acids: CASSQEIRGPFVEQYF.

This clone was counted once. V is TRBV10-3 and J is TRBJ2-3, with 8 bases identical to TRBD2. With 4 bases clipped from V and 4 bases from J, the junction kept 4 bases outside the gene matches. The CDR3 contains 14 residues. Looked up from germline, CDR1 is ENHRY and CDR2 is SYGVKD. The CDR3 sequence: CAISVALAADTQYF. CDR3 in DNA: TGTGCCATCAGTGTTGCACTAGCGGCAGATACGCAGTATTTT.

The chain carries TRBV30 and TRBJ2-1; 12 bases align to TRBD2. The germline gives CDR1 GTSNPN, CDR2 SVGIG (reference sequence). This CDR3 has 13 amino acids. Germline trimming cut 7 bases from V and 4 bases from J; bases unmatched to any gene: 2. CDR3 in amino acids: CALTSGGYNEQFF. CDR3 sequence (DNA): TGTGCCTTGACTAGCGGGGGATACAATGAGCAGTTCTTC.

The V gene is TRBV4-1, the J gene TRBJ2-7; 8 nucleotides align to TRBD1. Germline values: CDR1 MGHRA, CDR2 YSYEKL. The length of the CDR3 is 17 residues. V lost 2 bases, J lost 4 bases, and 13 bases stayed unmatched. CDR3 nucleotide sequence: TGCGCCAGCAGCCAACCCTTCCCGGGACAGGAACCTTACGAGCAGTACTTC. Residues: CASSQPFPGQEPYEQYF.

The chain is built from TRBV21-1 and TRBJ1-5; TRBD1 is the table's D call, not checked against the DNA. TRBV21-1 corresponds to a pseudogene. The CDR3 totals 18 residues. DNA of the CDR3: TGTGCCAGCATCAACACTGGACAGGGGAATCTTGGCAATCAGCCCCAGCATTTT. Its protein product is CASINTGQGNLGNQPQHF.

This CDR3 is CASSPVAGETYEQYF. DNA for the CDR3: TGTGCCAGCTCACCGGTAGCGGGCGAAACCTACGAGCAGTACTTC. The genes are TRBV18 and TRBJ2-7; 7 bases are shared with TRBD2. V shed 3 bases, J shed 2 bases, and the junction held 7 bases outside the gene matches. The CDR3 extends over 15 amino acids. The germline CDR1 and CDR2 sequences are KGHSH and LQKENI.

This clone was found once. The chain is built from TRBV29-1 and TRBJ2-7; TRBD1 agrees at 9 bases. This CDR3 region has 15 residues. J gave up 1 base and V 6 bases, and 10 bases lay outside the gene matches. Germline loops: CDR1 SQVTM, CDR2 ANQGSEA. The CDR3 DNA follows: TGCAGCGTGCATACAGGGGGCCCCAGGTCCTACGAGCAGTACTTC. This gives the protein CSVHTGGPRSYEQYF.

This clone was seen a handful of times. The chain employs TRBV4-1 and TRBJ2-2; a weak D match, TRBD2 (6 bases). Looked up from germline, CDR1 is MGHRA and CDR2 is YSYEKL. V was shortened by 1 base and J by 8 bases, with 11 bases between the two germline ends. There are 14 residues in the CDR3. CDR3 residues: CASSQGALAGELFF. In DNA, the CDR3 is TGCGCCAGCAGCCAAGGTGCCCTAGCGGGGGAGCTGTTTTTT.

The J gene is TRBJ2-2, the V gene TRBV6-5, with TRBD2 matching 7 bases. J gave up 4 bases and V 6 bases, and 8 bases lay outside the gene matches. This CDR3 contains 15 residues. CDR1 and CDR2 (germline): MNHEY, SVGAGI. CDR3 DNA sequence: TGTGCCAGCAGCCTAGGACTAGATTTCACCGGGGAGCTGTTTTTT. Translation: CASSLGLDFTGELFF.

The gene calls are TRBV6-5 and TRBJ2-5, with 10 positions matching TRBD2. The CDR3 is made up of 14 amino acids. Germline CDR1 MNHEY, CDR2 SVGAGI. V dropped 7 bases and J dropped 7; count of bases not matched to a gene: 9. DNA for the CDR3: TGTGCCAGCAATGCTAGCGGGGGCCGGGGGACCCAGTACTTC. It is translated as CASNASGGRGTQYF.

The chain is built from TRBV7-6 and TRBJ2-5; 7 bases line up with TRBD2. The length of the CDR3 is 14 residues. Looked up from germline, CDR1 is SGHVS and CDR2 is FNYEAQ. Trimming took 5 bases from V and 4 from J; bases not matched to a gene: 7. CDR3 region: CASSQSGVAETQYF. In DNA, the CDR3 is TGTGCCAGCAGCCAGAGCGGGGTGGCAGAGACCCAGTACTTC.

The rearrangement links TRBV19 to TRBJ1-5, with 8 bases lining up with TRBD1. CDR1 is LNHDA and CDR2 is SQIVND in the germline V gene (reference sequence). V shed 5 bases and J 7 bases; nucleotides not matched to a gene: 4. The CDR3 consists of 13 residues. CDR3 nucleotides: TGTGCCAGTAGTGAACAGGGGGAGCAGCCCCAGCATTTT. Protein sequence: CASSEQGEQPQHF.

The chain combines TRBV5-6 with TRBJ1-1, with D tentatively TRBD1 (6 bases). The CDR3 runs 13 residues. CDR1 SGHDT and CDR2 YYEEEE come from the germline V gene. V was cut by 3 bases and J by 4 bases, with 10 bases left in between. This CDR3 reads CASSWPTGTEAFF. Written as DNA, the CDR3 is TGTGCCAGCAGCTGGCCGACAGGCACTGAAGCTTTCTTT.

This sequence joins TRBV2 and TRBJ1-4; no firm D call. Germline V gene sequence: CDR1 SNHLY, CDR2 FYNNEI. V was cut by 7 bases and J by 1 base, with 10 bases left in between. The CDR3 length is 14 residues. The CDR3 protein is CASILDITNEKLFF. The DNA for the CDR3 is TGTGCCAGCATTCTCGACATAACTAATGAAAAACTGTTTTTT.

This sequence joins TRBV18 and TRBJ1-1; 9 bases line up with TRBD1. V lost 5 bases, J lost 5 bases, and 6 bases stayed unmatched. Germline V gene lookup returns CDR1 KGHSH and CDR2 LQKENI. The CDR3 totals 14 residues. The CDR3 DNA is TGTGCCAGCTCAGTGGACAGGGGAGGTACTGAAGCTTTCTTT. It encodes CASSVDRGGTEAFF.

The gene calls are TRBV6-5 and TRBJ1-1; TRBD1 agrees at 7 bases. V shed 6 bases, J shed 1 base, and the junction held 8 bases outside the gene matches. Germline loops: CDR1 MNHEY, CDR2 SVGAGI. CDR3 length equals 15 residues. The CDR3 protein is CASSESGQSNTEAFF. The CDR3 DNA follows: TGTGCCAGCAGCGAGTCGGGACAGTCGAACACTGAAGCTTTCTTT.

The genes are TRBV29-1 and TRBJ2-2; TRBD2 agrees at 12 bases. Germline V gene data show CDR1 as SQVTM and CDR2 as ANQGSEA. Trimming removed 2 bases from V and 7 bases from J; junction bases left unmatched: 5. The CDR3 has 15 residues. The CDR3 nucleotides read TGCAGCGTTGAAATTTGGACTAGCGGGGTCGGGGAGCTGTTTTTT. This translates into CSVEIWTSGVGELFF.